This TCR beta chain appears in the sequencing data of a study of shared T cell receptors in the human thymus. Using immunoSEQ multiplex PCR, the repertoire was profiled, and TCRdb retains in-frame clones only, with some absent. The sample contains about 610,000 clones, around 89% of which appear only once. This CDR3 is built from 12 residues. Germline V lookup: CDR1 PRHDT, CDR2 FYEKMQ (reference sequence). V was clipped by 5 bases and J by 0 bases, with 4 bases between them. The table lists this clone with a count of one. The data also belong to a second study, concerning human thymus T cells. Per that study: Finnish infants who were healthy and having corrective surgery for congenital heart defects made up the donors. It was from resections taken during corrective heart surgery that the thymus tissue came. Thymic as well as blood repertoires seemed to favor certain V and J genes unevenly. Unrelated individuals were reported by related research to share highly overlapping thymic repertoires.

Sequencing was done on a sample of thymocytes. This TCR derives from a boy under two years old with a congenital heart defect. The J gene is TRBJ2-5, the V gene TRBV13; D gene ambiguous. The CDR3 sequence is CASSSDQETQYF. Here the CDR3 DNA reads TGTGCCAGCAGCAGCGACCAAGAGACCCAGTACTTC.